Listed below are T cell receptor beta chains from one sample, sequenced in a study of response to subunit inactivated influenza vaccine. TCRdb analysed the RT-PCR reads with MiXCR anew, one entry per CDR3 protein. Of 530,000 or so distinct CDR3 sequences listed, 12% to 15% are singletons. Sequencing used PBMCs from blood, obtained less than 13 days after vaccination. These receptors were collected from a man aged 45-65 years who received an inactivated influenza vaccine. The CDR3 runs from the conserved cysteine through the conserved F or W. Clone sizes are given selectively: once, few, many, or a class where the clone is expanded.

abundance: -; v_gene: TRBV12-3/TRBV12-4; CDR3aa: CASSTTGFQGANVLTF
abundance: -; v_gene: TRBV4-2; CDR3aa: CASSQDVQVTQYF
abundance: -; v_gene: TRBV20-1; CDR3aa: CSVYGLTGKNIQYF
abundance: few; v_gene: TRBV4-2; CDR3aa: CASSQVQAGGTYEQYF
abundance: few; v_gene: TRBV29-1; CDR3aa: CSVGVSSTDTQYF
abundance: -; v_gene: TRBV9; CDR3aa: CASSVDSNAYNEQFF
abundance: -; v_gene: TRBV11-2; CDR3aa: CASSPDRHNEQFF
abundance: few; v_gene: TRBV7-6; CDR3aa: CASSPAQGNTEAFF
abundance: few; v_gene: TRBV7-3; CDR3aa: CASSHSSNTGELFF
abundance: -; v_gene: TRBV7-9; CDR3aa: CASSQTGRHTEAFF
abundance: -; v_gene: TRBV20-1; CDR3aa: CSAGRMGNQPQHF
abundance: -; v_gene: TRBV20-1; CDR3aa: CSARRAGEPETQYF
abundance: -; v_gene: TRBV4-1; CDR3aa: CASSQVSGSEKLFF
abundance: many; v_gene: TRBV29-1; CDR3aa: CSVTWGGSYNEQFF
abundance: once; v_gene: TRBV5-1; CDR3aa: CASSLLQGPSYNEQFF
abundance: few; v_gene: TRBV10-3; CDR3aa: CAITPHPPGQGSSGNTIYF
abundance: few; v_gene: TRBV18; CDR3aa: CASSPLGQGNHEQYF
abundance: few; v_gene: TRBV3-1; CDR3aa: CASSYGRGGNTGELFF
abundance: -; v_gene: TRBV6-2/TRBV6-3; CDR3aa: CASSTGRRGYEQYF
abundance: few; v_gene: TRBV6-5; CDR3aa: CASSYLQGITEAFF
abundance: -; v_gene: TRBV10-3; CDR3aa: CAISEGGETEQFF
abundance: few; v_gene: TRBV20-1; CDR3aa: CSARNRVEQPQHF
abundance: many; v_gene: TRBV9; CDR3aa: CASSPGGQGHTGELFF
abundance: few; v_gene: TRBV7-6; CDR3aa: CASSPRLFDSPLHF
abundance: few; v_gene: TRBV11-2; CDR3aa: CASSLVHSAGRSSYEQYF
abundance: -; v_gene: TRBV20-1; CDR3aa: CSAEDRNSYEQYF
abundance: -; v_gene: TRBV29-1; CDR3aa: CSALRHPTDTQYF
abundance: -; v_gene: TRBV20-1; CDR3aa: CSASERGGRYNEQFF
abundance: few; v_gene: TRBV5-1; CDR3aa: CASSLAGESYNSPLHF
abundance: -; v_gene: TRBV6-5; CDR3aa: CASRLRGSTEAFF
abundance: few; v_gene: TRBV7-9; CDR3aa: CASSLWADRETQYF
abundance: few; v_gene: TRBV12-3/TRBV12-4; CDR3aa: CASSRSQDEQYF
abundance: -; v_gene: TRBV19; CDR3aa: CASSIVGGGSYNEQFF
abundance: few; v_gene: TRBV29-1; CDR3aa: CSVLAGGTEQFF
abundance: few; v_gene: TRBV12-3/TRBV12-4; CDR3aa: CASSLGAGGLSQYF
abundance: few; v_gene: TRBV6-5; CDR3aa: CASSYSRPATDTQYF
abundance: few; v_gene: TRBV20-1; CDR3aa: CSARHVSTGELFF
abundance: -; v_gene: TRBV7-8; CDR3aa: CASSLERARVYNEQFF
abundance: -; v_gene: TRBV5-1; CDR3aa: CASSQTADYGYTF
abundance: few; v_gene: TRBV28; CDR3aa: CASSATTISNTGELFF
abundance: many; v_gene: TRBV6-2/TRBV6-3; CDR3aa: CASKTLSSYNEQFF
abundance: few; v_gene: TRBV24-1; CDR3aa: CATSDQRSPSTDTQYF
abundance: -; v_gene: TRBV29-1; CDR3aa: CSGQGNTGELFF
abundance: -; v_gene: TRBV5-1; CDR3aa: CASSLHTVTTANNYGYTF
abundance: -; v_gene: TRBV6-5; CDR3aa: CASSTGTGSQWPQHF
abundance: -; v_gene: TRBV10-3; CDR3aa: CAIIRSSGSSYNEQFF
abundance: -; v_gene: TRBV5-1; CDR3aa: CASSKDGRSYEQYF
abundance: few; v_gene: TRBV20-1; CDR3aa: CSARQDLGTGYTF
abundance: few; v_gene: TRBV11-2; CDR3aa: CASSLDPPGAAYGEQFF
abundance: -; v_gene: TRBV2; CDR3aa: CASSSGRGSSTDTQYF
abundance: -; v_gene: TRBV3-1; CDR3aa: CASSQGRTGNYF
abundance: many; v_gene: TRBV28; CDR3aa: CASSFSAVGMGEQFF
abundance: -; v_gene: TRBV4-2; CDR3aa: CASSRGTHQPQHF